These T cell receptor beta chains were read from a single sample in a study of blood T cell repertoires in COVID-19. Sequenced by immunoSEQ multiplex PCR; TCRdb stores in-frame clones only, minus some. The data hold about 280,000 clones, with 70% to 90% observed a single time. Sequencing input: PBMCs or T cells enriched from blood (not recorded which). The source of these receptors is a woman aged 40 to 55 who had recovered from COVID-19. Each CDR3 is given with its conserved first and last residue. The D gene is left open where the match is weak. Size values are once, few and many counts, or a class for expanded clones, and some rows have none.

v_gene,d_gene,abundance,j_gene,CDR3nt,CDR3aa
TRBV2,.,.,TRBJ1-6,TGTGCCAGCAGGGGGCATATATATAATTCACCCCTCCACTTT,CASRGHIYNSPLHF
TRBV5-1,.,.,TRBJ2-3,TGCGCCAGCAGCCCACGAGGCGGAGGGAGAACAGATACGCAGTATTTT,CASSPRGGGRTDTQYF
TRBV19,TRBD1,.,TRBJ1-1,TGTGCCAGTAGATCGACAGGGGAGAACACTGAAGCTTTCTTT,CASRSTGENTEAFF
TRBV20-1,.,few,TRBJ1-2,TGCAGTGCTAGTACTGGGAGCTACGGCTATGGCTACACCTTC,CSASTGSYGYGYTF
TRBV18,TRBD1,.,TRBJ2-1,TGTGCCAGCGTACCGGGACAGGGGTACAATGAGCAGTTCTTC,CASVPGQGYNEQFF
TRBV28,.,.,TRBJ1-5,TGTGCCAGCTGTTCCTCAGGGGCACAGCCCCAGCATTTT,CASCSSGAQPQHF
TRBV3-1/TRBV3-2,.,.,TRBJ2-7,TGTGCCAGCAGCACCTTGGGAGGAGGCGCCTACGAGCAGTACTTC,CASSTLGGGAYEQYF
TRBV3-1/TRBV3-2,.,once,TRBJ2-1,TGTGCCAGCAGCCAAGAGTTCAGGAACAATGAGCAGTTCTTC,CASSQEFRNNEQFF
TRBV27,.,.,TRBJ2-7,TGTGCCAGCAGTTTTTACGCGACAGACTACGAGCAGTACTTC,CASSFYATDYEQYF
TRBV21-1,.,.,TRBJ1-3,TGTGCCAGCAGCAAAGCCCCAAATGACAGGCCGGGTGGCACCATATATTTT,CASSKAPNDRPGGTIYF
TRBV28,.,.,TRBJ1-3,TGTGCCAGCAGTTTAACAATAAGAAACACCATATATTTT,CASSLTIRNTIYF